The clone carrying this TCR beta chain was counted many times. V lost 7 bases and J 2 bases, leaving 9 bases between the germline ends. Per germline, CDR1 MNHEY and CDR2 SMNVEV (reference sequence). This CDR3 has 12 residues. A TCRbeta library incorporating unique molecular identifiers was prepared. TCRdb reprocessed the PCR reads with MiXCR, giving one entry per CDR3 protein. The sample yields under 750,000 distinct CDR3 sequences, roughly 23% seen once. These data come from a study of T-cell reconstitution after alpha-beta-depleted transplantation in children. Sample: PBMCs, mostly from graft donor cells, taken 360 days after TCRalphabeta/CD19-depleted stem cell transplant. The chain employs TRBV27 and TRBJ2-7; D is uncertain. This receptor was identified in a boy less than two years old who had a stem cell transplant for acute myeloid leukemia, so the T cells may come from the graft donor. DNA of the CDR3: TGTGCCAGCACAGGACCGACCTACGAGCAGTACTTC. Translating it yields CASTGPTYEQYF.